This T cell receptor beta chain was captured in a study of PD-1 blockade in mismatch repair-deficient tumors. Findings and caveats of the study: Tumor-resident clones, often undetectable pretreatment in blood, expanded then contracted after pembrolizumab.

Sequencing used immunoSEQ multiplex PCR; TCRdb keeps in-frame clones, though not all of them. The sample shows 60,000 to 75,000 clones, more than 70% of them seen only once. On this clone: Its antigen is currently unknown.

The CDR3 is 14 amino acids. The V segment lost 5 bases and the J segment 7 bases; nucleotides outside the gene matches: 5. Germline V gives CDR1 MDHEN, CDR2 SYDVKM. The source was peripheral blood, collected 52 weeks after starting pembrolizumab. The sequence derives from an adult with mismatch repair-deficient cancer. The genes are TRBV28 and TRBJ1-4, with 9 bases lining up with TRBD1. The CDR3 spells CASSLTGGGEKLFF. The DNA of the CDR3 is TGTGCCAGCAGTCTTACAGGGGGCGGTGAAAAACTGTTTTTT.